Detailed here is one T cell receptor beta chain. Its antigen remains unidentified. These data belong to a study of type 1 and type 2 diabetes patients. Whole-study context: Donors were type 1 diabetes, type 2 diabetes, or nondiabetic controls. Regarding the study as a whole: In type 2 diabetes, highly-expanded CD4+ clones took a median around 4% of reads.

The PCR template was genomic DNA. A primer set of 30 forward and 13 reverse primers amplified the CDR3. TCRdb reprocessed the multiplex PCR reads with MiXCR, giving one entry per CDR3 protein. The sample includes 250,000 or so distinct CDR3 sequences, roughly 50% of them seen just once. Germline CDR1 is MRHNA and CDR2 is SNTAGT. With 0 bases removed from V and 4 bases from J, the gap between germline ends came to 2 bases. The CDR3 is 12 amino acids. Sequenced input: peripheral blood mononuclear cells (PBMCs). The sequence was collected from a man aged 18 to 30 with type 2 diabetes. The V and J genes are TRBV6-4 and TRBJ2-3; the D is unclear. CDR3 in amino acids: CASSDSPDTQYF. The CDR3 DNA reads TGTGCCAGCAGTGACTCCCCAGATACGCAGTATTTT.